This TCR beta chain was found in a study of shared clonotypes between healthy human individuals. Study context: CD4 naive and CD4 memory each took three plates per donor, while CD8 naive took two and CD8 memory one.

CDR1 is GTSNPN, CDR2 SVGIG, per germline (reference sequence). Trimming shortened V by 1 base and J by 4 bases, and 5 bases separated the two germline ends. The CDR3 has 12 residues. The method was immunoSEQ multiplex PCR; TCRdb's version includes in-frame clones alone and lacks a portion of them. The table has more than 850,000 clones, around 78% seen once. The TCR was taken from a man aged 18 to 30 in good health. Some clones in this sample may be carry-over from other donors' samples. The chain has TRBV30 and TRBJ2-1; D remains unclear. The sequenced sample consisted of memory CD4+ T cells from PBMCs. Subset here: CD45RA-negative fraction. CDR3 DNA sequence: TGTGCCTGGAGTGCTGGTTACAATGAGCAGTTCTTC. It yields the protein CAWSAGYNEQFF.